The 20 T cell receptor beta chains below come from one sample, sequenced in a study of blood T cell repertoires in COVID-19. Repertoires were generated with immunoSEQ multiplex PCR, while TCRdb's copy carries only in-frame clones and drops some. Among about 330,000 clones, just over 85% were seen once, and the ten largest hold less than 11%. Sequencing used PBMCs or T cells enriched from blood (not recorded which). Source of these receptors: a woman in her late teens or twenties who had recovered from COVID-19.

V and J are TRBV2 and TRBJ1-4; D gene ambiguous. V was trimmed by 6 bases and J by 8 bases, leaving 16 bases between them. Germline V gene sequence: CDR1 SNHLY, CDR2 FYNNEI. There are 14 residues in the CDR3. The CDR3 is CASRKGFTGEKLFF. The CDR3 bases are TGTGCCAGCAGAAAGGGATTCACGGGAGAAAAACTGTTTTTT.

This clone was counted only a few times. V usage is TRBV19 and J usage is TRBJ1-5, with TRBD1 identical over 7 bases. This CDR3 region has 14 residues. CDR1 and CDR2 from the germline V gene are LNHDA and SQIVND (reference sequence). Trimming removed 5 bases from V and 7 bases from J; junction bases left unmatched: 8. The CDR3 nucleotides are TGTGCCAGTAGTTCGGACAGGCTTGGCCAGCCCCAGCATTTT. It specifies CASSSDRLGQPQHF.

The chain combines TRBV30 with TRBJ2-5; D remains unclear. In germline, CDR1 is GTSNPN, CDR2 SVGIG (reference sequence). V gave up 2 bases and J gave up 2 bases, with 12 bases separating them. The CDR3 is 14 amino acids. CDR3 region: CAWSPNTGQETQYF. The CDR3, as DNA: TGTGCCTGGAGTCCGAACACGGGTCAAGAGACCCAGTACTTC.

The chain joins TRBV7-3 to TRBJ2-1; 8 positions match TRBD1. The V segment lost 5 bases and the J segment 9 bases; nucleotides outside the gene matches: 9. Germline V CDR1 and CDR2: SGHTA, FQGTGA. This CDR3 region has 14 residues. In DNA, the CDR3 is TGTGCCAGCAGCAGGGACAGGTTGGATTCTGAGCAGTTCTTC. Translating gives CASSRDRLDSEQFF.

This CDR3 is CASSFLDRGGYEQYF. Written as DNA, the CDR3 is TGTGCCAGCAGTTTCCTTGACAGGGGAGGCTACGAGCAGTACTTC. V and J are TRBV6-5 and TRBJ2-7; 8 bases line up with TRBD1. The CDR3 is made up of 15 amino acids. Germline V gives CDR1 MNHEY, CDR2 SVGAGI. With 4 bases clipped from V and 3 bases from J, the junction kept 8 bases outside the gene matches.

The J gene is TRBJ1-1, the V gene TRBV6-5; TRBD1 agrees at 7 bases. Germline values: CDR1 MNHEY, CDR2 SVGAGI. The CDR3 has 14 residues. V dropped 7 bases and J dropped 4; count of bases not matched to a gene: 9. CDR3 coding DNA: TGTGCCAGCAAGGTGGAAGGGGGCTCCACTGAAGCTTTCTTT. It translates to CASKVEGGSTEAFF.

CDR3 bases: TGTGCCAGTAATCCGGGACAGGGGGCATACGAGCAGTACTTC. Translated: CASNPGQGAYEQYF. The chain employs TRBV19 and TRBJ2-7; 12 bases line up with TRBD1. With 7 bases clipped from V and 4 bases from J, the junction kept 5 bases outside the gene matches. CDR1 is LNHDA and CDR2 is SQIVND in the germline V gene (reference sequence). The CDR3 spans 14 residues. Complete variable domain (other parts from reference TRBV19 and TRBJ2-7): DGGITQSPKYLFRKEGQNVTLSCEQNLNHDAMYWYRQDPGQGLRLIYYSQIVNDFQKGDIAEGYSVSREKKESFPLTVTSAQKNPTAFYLCASNPGQGAYEQYFGPGTRLTVT.

The chain couples TRBV11-1 to TRBJ2-3; TRBD1 might be the D (5 bases). The CDR3 is 15 amino acids. V was shortened by 3 bases and J by 0 bases, with 10 bases between the two germline ends. Germline values: CDR1 SGHAT, CDR2 FQDESV (reference sequence). CDR3 sequence (DNA): TGTGCCAGCAGCTTGGGGCTTGCTAGCACAGATACGCAGTATTTT. Its translation is CASSLGLASTDTQYF.

This clone was seen a few times. The chain recombines TRBV5-1 with TRBJ2-2; D remains ambiguous. Germline values: CDR1 SGHRS, CDR2 YFSETQ. The CDR3 spans 17 residues. V lost 3 bases, J lost 0 bases, and 15 bases lay in between. CDR3 region: CASSWAYRAANTGELFF. The CDR3 DNA reads as TGCGCCAGCAGCTGGGCGTACCGAGCTGCGAACACCGGGGAGCTGTTTTTT.

In DNA form, the CDR3 reads TGCAGCGCCACCGGGACAGAGACTAACTATGGCTACACCTTC. Translating it yields CSATGTETNYGYTF. The chain uses TRBV29-1 and TRBJ1-2; 7 bases are a match to TRBD1. CDR3 length equals 14 residues. The germline V gene has CDR1 SQVTM and CDR2 ANQGSEA. Germline trimming cut 7 bases from V and 0 bases from J; bases unmatched to any gene: 8.

The chain recombines TRBV4-1 with TRBJ1-2, with D hard to call. Trimming pared 3 bases from V and 3 bases from J, leaving 14 bases between. Germline loops: CDR1 MGHRA, CDR2 YSYEKL. The CDR3 runs 15 residues. CDR3 DNA: TGCGCCAGCAGCCAGAGGGAAAGGGCGGACTATGGCTACACCTTC. Translating gives CASSQRERADYGYTF.

The sample holds one count of this clone. The gene calls are TRBV7-9 and TRBJ1-1; D call uncertain. CDR3 length: 11 amino acids. Trimming removed 7 bases from V and 11 bases from J, with 14 bases in between. The germline V gene has CDR1 SEHNR and CDR2 FQNEAQ (reference sequence). CDR3 in amino acids: CASIKGVYAFF. DNA for the CDR3: TGTGCCAGCATAAAGGGAGTGTATGCTTTCTTT. The entire variable domain, with the rest obtained from reference TRBV7-9 and TRBJ1-1, is as follows: DTGVSQNPRHKITKRGQNVTFRCDPISEHNRLYWYRQTLGQGPEFLTYFQNEAQLEKSRLLSDRFSAERPKGSFSTLEIQRTEQGDSAMYLCASIKGVYAFFGQGTRLTVV.

The chain uses TRBV14 and TRBJ2-7, with TRBD2 identical over 10 bases. Trimming cost V 4 bases and J 4 bases; bases outside gene matches: 7. Germline lookup yields CDR1 SGHDN and CDR2 FVKESK. This CDR3 spans 15 amino acids. The CDR3 sequence: CASSPRTSGKYEQYF. The CDR3 DNA is TGTGCCAGCAGCCCTCGGACTAGCGGAAAGTACGAGCAGTACTTC.

A remark on this clone: The sample contains more than one DNA sequence encoding this CDR3. The V call is TRBV3-1 (or the pseudogene TRBV3-2), the J call TRBJ1-1; D not certain. CDR1 LGHDT and CDR2 YNNKEL come from the germline V gene (reference sequence). The CDR3 has 12 amino acids. V lost 1 base, J lost 5 bases, and 5 bases lay in between. The CDR3 sequence: CASSQGRTEAFF. The CDR3 DNA reads as TGTGCCAGCAGCCAAGGCAGGACTGAAGCTTTCTTT.

The chain combines TRBV5-1 with TRBJ2-1, with TRBD2 matching over 8 bases. Trimming took 6 bases from V and 5 from J; bases not matched to a gene: 7. The CDR3 runs 14 residues. Germline V gene sequence: CDR1 SGHRS, CDR2 YFSETQ. This CDR3 reads CASTLTSANNEQFF. CDR3 DNA: TGCGCCAGCACCCTGACTAGCGCAAACAATGAGCAGTTCTTC.

This clone was picked up one time. This chain connects TRBV4-1 to TRBJ1-1; no reliable D call. CDR3 length: 15 amino acids. Deletions cut 6 bases from V and 2 bases from J, with 16 bases between. Germline assignment: CDR1 MGHRA and CDR2 YSYEKL. CDR3 DNA: TGCGCCAGCAGTCAGCGGTCGACGGCCAACACTGAAGCTTTCTTT. Amino acids: CASSQRSTANTEAFF.

This clone turned up a few times. The V call is TRBV7-9, the J call TRBJ1-3, with TRBD1 identical over 8 bases. The J segment lost 4 bases and the V segment lost 5 bases, leaving 7 bases of the junction unmatched. CDR1 is SEHNR and CDR2 is FQNEAQ in the germline V gene (reference sequence). This CDR3 spans 15 amino acids. Written as DNA, the CDR3 is TGTGCCAGCAGCATAGGACAGGGTGGAGGAAACACCATATATTTT. Translating gives CASSIGQGGGNTIYF.

The chain links TRBV10-3 to TRBJ2-5, with 10 bases identical to TRBD1. CDR3 size: 15 residues. V was clipped by 6 bases and J by 2 bases; unmatched bases: 6. The germline V gene has CDR1 ENHRY and CDR2 SYGVKD. Written as DNA, the CDR3 is TGTGCCATCAGCCAGCGGACAGGGGGGCAAGAGACCCAGTACTTC. As protein: CAISQRTGGQETQYF.

The rearrangement uses TRBV5-8 and TRBJ1-5; D gene uncertain. Germline V CDR1 and CDR2: SGHTS, YDEGEE. There are 11 residues in the CDR3. Trimming shortened V by 0 bases and J by 7 bases, and 2 bases separated the two germline ends. The CDR3 region has the DNA TGTGCCAGCAGCTTGGTACAGCCCCAGCATTTT. It codes for CASSLVQPQHF.

J is TRBJ1-6 and V is TRBV30, with a weak D call TRBD1 (5 bases). CDR1 is GTSNPN and CDR2 is SVGIG in the germline V gene (reference sequence). The CDR3 consists of 13 residues. Trimming shortened V by 2 bases and J by 7 bases, and 9 bases separated the two germline ends. The CDR3 DNA sequence: TGTGCCTGGAGTCACCGGGGGAATTCACCCCTCCACTTT. Its translation: CAWSHRGNSPLHF.